This T cell receptor beta chain was obtained from a study of T cell clones after liver transplantation. In regard to this clone: Its target is unknown.

Method: immunoSEQ multiplex PCR; TCRdb's copy keeps in-frame clones and lacks some. Here the sample spans roughly 80,000 clones, approximately 82% being singletons. Study results and limitations: Circulating graft-donor-reactive CD4 TCRbeta sequences fell significantly post-transplant in 5 of 8 subjects.

This CDR3 has 15 amino acids. Germline CDR1 is SNHLY and CDR2 is FYNNEI. Germline trimming cut 7 bases from V and 5 bases from J; bases unmatched to any gene: 7. Material: CD4+ T cells from blood, obtained at the 22-month timepoint. This receptor was obtained from a human patient who received a liver transplant. The graft donor may have contributed some T cells. The chain joins TRBV2 to TRBJ2-5; 13 nucleotides align to TRBD2. Here the CDR3 DNA reads TGTGCCAGCAATAAACCGACTAGCGGGGGGGAGACCCAGTACTTC. Encoded protein: CASNKPTSGGETQYF.